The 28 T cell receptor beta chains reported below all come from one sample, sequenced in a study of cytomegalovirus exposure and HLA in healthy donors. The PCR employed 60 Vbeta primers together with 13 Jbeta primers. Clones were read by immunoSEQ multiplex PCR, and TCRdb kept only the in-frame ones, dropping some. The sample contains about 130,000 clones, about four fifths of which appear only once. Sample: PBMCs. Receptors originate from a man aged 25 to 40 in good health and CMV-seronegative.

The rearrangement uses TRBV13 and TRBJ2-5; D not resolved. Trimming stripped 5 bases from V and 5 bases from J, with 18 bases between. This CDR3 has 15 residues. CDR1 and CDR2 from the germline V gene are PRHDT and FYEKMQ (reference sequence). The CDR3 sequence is CASSRRDFGSETQYF. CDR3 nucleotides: TGTGCCAGCAGCCGTCGAGACTTTGGCTCGGAGACCCAGTACTTC.

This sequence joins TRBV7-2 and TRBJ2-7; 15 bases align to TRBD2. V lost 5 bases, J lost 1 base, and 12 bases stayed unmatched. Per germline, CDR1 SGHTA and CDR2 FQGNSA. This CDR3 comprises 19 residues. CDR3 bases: TGTGCCAGCAGCCGGCGAGGGACTAGCGGGGGGCAACCTTCCTACGAGCAGTACTTC. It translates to CASSRRGTSGGQPSYEQYF.

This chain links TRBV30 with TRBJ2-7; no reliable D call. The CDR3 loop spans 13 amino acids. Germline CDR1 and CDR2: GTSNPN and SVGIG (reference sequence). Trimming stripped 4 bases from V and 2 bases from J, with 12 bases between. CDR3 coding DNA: TGTGCCTGGACTCTTCCCCCTGCCTACGAGCAGTACTTC. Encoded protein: CAWTLPPAYEQYF.

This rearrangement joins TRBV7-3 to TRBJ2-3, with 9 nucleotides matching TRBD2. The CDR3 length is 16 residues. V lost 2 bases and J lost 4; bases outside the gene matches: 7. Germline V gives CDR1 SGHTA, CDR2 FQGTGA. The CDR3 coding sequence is TGTGCCAGCAGCTTAGACTCGCGGGAGGGCCCAGATACGCAGTATTTT. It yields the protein CASSLDSREGPDTQYF.

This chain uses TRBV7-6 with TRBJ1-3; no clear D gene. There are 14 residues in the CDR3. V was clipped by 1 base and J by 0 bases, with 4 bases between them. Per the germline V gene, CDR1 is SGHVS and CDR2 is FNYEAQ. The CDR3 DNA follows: TGTGCCAGCAGCTTAGTATCCTCTGGAAACACCATATATTTT. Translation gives CASSLVSSGNTIYF.

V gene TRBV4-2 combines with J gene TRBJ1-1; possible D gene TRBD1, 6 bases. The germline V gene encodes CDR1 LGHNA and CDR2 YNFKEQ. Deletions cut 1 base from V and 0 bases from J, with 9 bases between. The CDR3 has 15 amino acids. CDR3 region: CASSQGQGLNTEAFF. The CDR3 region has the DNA TGTGCCAGCAGCCAAGGTCAGGGGCTGAACACTGAAGCTTTCTTT.

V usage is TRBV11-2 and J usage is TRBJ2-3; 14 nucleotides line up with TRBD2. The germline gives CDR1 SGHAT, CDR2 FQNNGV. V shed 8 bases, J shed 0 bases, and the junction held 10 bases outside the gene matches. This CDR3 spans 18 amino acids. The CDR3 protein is CASGNRLAGGYSTDTQYF. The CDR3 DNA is TGTGCCAGCGGCAACCGACTAGCGGGGGGGTATAGCACAGATACGCAGTATTTT.

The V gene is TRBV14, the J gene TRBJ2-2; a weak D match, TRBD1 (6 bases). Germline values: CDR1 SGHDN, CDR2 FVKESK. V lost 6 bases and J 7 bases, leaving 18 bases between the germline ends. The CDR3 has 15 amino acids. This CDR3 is CASRGAHSPFGELFF. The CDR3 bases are TGTGCCAGCAGGGGGGCGCATTCCCCTTTCGGGGAGCTGTTTTTT.

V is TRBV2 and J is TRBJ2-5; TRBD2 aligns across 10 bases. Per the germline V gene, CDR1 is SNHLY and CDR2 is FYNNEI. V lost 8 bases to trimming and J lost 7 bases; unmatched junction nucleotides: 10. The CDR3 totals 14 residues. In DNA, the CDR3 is TGTGCCAGCTCTAGCGGGAGCGGGGCAGGGACCCAGTACTTC. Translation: CASSSGSGAGTQYF.

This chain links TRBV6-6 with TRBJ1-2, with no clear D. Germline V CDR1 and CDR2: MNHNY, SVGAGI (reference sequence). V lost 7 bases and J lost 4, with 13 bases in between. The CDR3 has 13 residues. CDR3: CASTLFSLYGYTF. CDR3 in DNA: TGTGCCAGCACCCTCTTCTCCCTCTATGGCTACACCTTC.

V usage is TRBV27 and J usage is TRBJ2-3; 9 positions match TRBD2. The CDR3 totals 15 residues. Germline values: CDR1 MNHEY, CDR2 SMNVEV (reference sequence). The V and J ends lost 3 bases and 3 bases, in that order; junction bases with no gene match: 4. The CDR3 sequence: CASSLRGGTTDTQYF. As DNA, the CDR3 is TGTGCCAGCAGTTTGCGGGGGGGCACTACAGATACGCAGTATTTT.

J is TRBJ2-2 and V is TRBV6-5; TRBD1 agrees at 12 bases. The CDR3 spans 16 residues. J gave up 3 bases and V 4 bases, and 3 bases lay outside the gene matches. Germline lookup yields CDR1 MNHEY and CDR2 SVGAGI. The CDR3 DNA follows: TGTGCCAGCAGTTCGGGACAGGGGGCAGACACCGGGGAGCTGTTTTTT. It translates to CASSSGQGADTGELFF.

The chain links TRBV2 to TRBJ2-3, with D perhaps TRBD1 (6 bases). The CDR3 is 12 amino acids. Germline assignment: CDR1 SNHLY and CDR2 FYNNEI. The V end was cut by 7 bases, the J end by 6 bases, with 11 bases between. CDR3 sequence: CASNTGYDTQYF. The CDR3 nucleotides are TGTGCCAGCAATACAGGGTATGATACGCAGTATTTT.

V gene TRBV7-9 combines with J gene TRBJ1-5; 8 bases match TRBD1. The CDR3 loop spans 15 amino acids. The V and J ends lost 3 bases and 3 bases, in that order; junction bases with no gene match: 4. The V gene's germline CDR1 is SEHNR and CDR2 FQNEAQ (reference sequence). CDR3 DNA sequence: TGTGCCAGCAGCTTTCAGGGGGCTGCCAATCAGCCCCAGCATTTT. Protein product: CASSFQGAANQPQHF.

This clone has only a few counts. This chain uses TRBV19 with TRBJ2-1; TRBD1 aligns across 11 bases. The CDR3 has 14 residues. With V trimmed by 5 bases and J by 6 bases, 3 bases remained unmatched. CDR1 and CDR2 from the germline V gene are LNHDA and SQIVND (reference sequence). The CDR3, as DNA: TGTGCCAGTAGTCCAGGGACAGGGGGCAATGAGCAGTTCTTC. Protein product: CASSPGTGGNEQFF.

CDR3 region: CASSSRDRSTGELFF. The CDR3, as DNA: TGTGCCAGCAGTTCGAGGGACAGAAGCACCGGGGAGCTGTTTTTT. This sequence joins TRBV6-6 and TRBJ2-2, with 7 bases identical to TRBD1. With 4 bases clipped from V and 4 bases from J, the junction kept 6 bases outside the gene matches. The CDR3 extends over 15 amino acids. Germline V gene data show CDR1 as MNHNY and CDR2 as SVGAGI (reference sequence).

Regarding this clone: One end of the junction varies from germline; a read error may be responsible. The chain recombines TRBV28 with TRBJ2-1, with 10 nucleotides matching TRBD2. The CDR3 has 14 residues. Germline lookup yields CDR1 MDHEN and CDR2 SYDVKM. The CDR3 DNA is TGTGCCAGCAGTTTTGATAATCCTAGCGGGAGTCTAATCTTC. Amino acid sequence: CASSFDNPSGSLIF.

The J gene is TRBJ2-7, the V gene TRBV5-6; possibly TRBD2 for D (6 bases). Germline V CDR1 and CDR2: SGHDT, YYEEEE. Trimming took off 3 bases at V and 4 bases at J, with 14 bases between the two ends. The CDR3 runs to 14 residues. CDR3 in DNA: TGTGCCAGCAGCTCCGGGGGACGTCCTTACGAGCAGTACTTC. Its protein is CASSSGGRPYEQYF.

In DNA, the CDR3 is TGTGCCAGCACCCATAACAGTGCCGACTCCTACGAGCAGTACTTC. Protein: CASTHNSADSYEQYF. The chain couples TRBV28 to TRBJ2-7, with D uncertain. Deletions cut 7 bases from V and 0 bases from J, with 16 bases between. Germline-derived CDR1 and CDR2 are MDHEN and SYDVKM. There are 15 residues in the CDR3.

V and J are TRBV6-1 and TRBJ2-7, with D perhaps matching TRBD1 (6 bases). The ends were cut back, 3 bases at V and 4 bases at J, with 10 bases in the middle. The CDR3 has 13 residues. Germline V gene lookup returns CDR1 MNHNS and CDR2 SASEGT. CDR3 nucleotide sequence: TGTGCCAGCAGTGAGGAGGACAGATACGAGCAGTACTTC. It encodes CASSEEDRYEQYF.

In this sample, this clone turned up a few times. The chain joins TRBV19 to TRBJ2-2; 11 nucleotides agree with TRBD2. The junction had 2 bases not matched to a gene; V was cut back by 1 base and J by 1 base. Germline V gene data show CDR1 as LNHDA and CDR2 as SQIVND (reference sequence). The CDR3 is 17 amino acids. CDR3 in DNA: TGTGCCAGTAGTATAGCGACTAGCGGGGAGAACACCGGGGAGCTGTTTTTT. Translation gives CASSIATSGENTGELFF.

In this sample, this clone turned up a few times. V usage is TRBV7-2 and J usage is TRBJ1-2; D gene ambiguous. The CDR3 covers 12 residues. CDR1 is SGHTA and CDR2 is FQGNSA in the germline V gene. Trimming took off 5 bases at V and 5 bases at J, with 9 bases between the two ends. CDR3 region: CASSLGHYGYTF. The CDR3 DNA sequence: TGTGCCAGCAGCCTAGGGCATTATGGCTACACCTTC.

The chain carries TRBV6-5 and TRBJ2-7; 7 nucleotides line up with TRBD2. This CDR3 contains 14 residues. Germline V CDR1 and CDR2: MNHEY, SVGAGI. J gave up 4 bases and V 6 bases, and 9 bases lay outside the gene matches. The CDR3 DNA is TGTGCCAGCAGCTTATGGGGGGGGAAGTACGAGCAGTACTTC. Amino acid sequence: CASSLWGGKYEQYF.

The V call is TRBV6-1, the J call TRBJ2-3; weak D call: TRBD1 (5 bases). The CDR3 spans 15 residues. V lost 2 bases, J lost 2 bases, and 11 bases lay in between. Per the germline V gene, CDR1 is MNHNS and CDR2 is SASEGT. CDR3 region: CASSELRGPTDTQYF. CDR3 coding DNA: TGTGCCAGCAGTGAATTAAGGGGCCCCACAGATACGCAGTATTTT.

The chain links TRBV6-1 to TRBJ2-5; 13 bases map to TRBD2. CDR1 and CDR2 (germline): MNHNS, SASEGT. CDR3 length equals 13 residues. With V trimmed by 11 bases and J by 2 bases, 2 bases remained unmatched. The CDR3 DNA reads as TGTGCCGGGGGACTAGCGGGACAAGAGACCCAGTACTTC. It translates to CAGGLAGQETQYF.

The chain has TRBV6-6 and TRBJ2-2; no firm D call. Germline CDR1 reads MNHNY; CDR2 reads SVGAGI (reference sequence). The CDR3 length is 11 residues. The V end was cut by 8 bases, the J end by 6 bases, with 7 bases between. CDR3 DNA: TGTGCCAGCGGCACGCCCGGGGAGCTGTTTTTT. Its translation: CASGTPGELFF.

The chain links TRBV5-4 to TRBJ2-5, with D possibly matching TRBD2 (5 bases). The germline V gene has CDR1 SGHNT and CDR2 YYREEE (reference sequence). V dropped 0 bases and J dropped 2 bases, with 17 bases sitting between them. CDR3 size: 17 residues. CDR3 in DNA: TGTGCCAGCAGCTTGGCTAGTGGGCGGGTGGGGCAAGAGACCCAGTACTTC. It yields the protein CASSLASGRVGQETQYF.

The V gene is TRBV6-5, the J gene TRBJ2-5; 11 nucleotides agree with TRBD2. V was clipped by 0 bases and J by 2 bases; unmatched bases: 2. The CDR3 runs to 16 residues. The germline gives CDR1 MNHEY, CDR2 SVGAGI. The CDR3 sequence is CASSYSASGGQETQYF. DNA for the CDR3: TGTGCCAGCAGTTACTCGGCTAGCGGGGGGCAAGAGACCCAGTACTTC.